A selection of T cell receptor beta chains follows, all from one sample in a study of blood T cell repertoires in COVID-19. Some clones are missing from TCRdb's copy, which holds only in-frame ones; the method was immunoSEQ multiplex PCR. The table lists about 98,000 clones, over 70% of them singletons. Sequenced material: peripheral blood. The receptors shown here come from a woman of 80 years or more with acute or convalescent COVID-19. Each CDR3 is given with its conserved first and last residue. A D gene is named only where the DNA matches it firmly. Clone sizes are given selectively: once, few, many, or a class where the clone is expanded.

NA	TRBV5-5	TRBJ2-5	NA	18	CASSEGHQVPQGQETQYF	TGTGCCAGCAGCGAGGGACACCAAGTGCCTCAGGGGCAAGAGACCCAGTACTTC
NA	TRBV7-8	TRBJ2-5	TRBD2	16	CASSLESARGGETQYF	TGTGCCAGCAGCTTAGAGAGCGCTAGGGGAGGGGAGACCCAGTACTTC
once	TRBV15	TRBJ2-3	NA	18	CATSRVREPLSSTDTQYF	TGTGCCACCAGCAGAGTCCGGGAACCACTGTCTAGCACAGATACGCAGTATTTT
NA	TRBV2	TRBJ1-1	NA	15	CASSGLRAANTEAFF	TGTGCCAGCAGTGGACTAAGGGCCGCGAACACTGAAGCTTTCTTT
NA	TRBV5-4	TRBJ2-5	TRBD2	15	CASSFRAGDKETQYF	TGTGCCAGCAGCTTTAGGGCGGGGGATAAAGAGACCCAGTACTTC
NA	TRBV28	TRBJ1-6	NA	13	CASLRGEGSPLHF	TGTGCCAGCTTGCGGGGGGAGGGTTCACCCCTCCACTTT
NA	TRBV11-2	TRBJ2-1	TRBD2	16	CASSLVSGGFYNEQFF	TGTGCCAGCAGCTTAGTTTCGGGGGGGTTCTACAATGAGCAGTTCTTC
NA	TRBV5-1	TRBJ2-3	TRBD2	14	CASSDGTSGYTQYF	TGCGCCAGCAGCGACGGGACTAGCGGGTATACGCAGTATTTT
few	TRBV18	TRBJ2-7	TRBD1	14	CASSLGQGEREQYF	TGTGCCAGCTCCCTGGGACAGGGGGAGAGGGAGCAGTACTTC
NA	TRBV19	TRBJ2-5	TRBD2	15	CASDLGGGPRETQYF	TGTGCCAGTGACCTAGGCGGGGGGCCTCGAGAGACCCAGTACTTC
NA	TRBV19	TRBJ2-1	NA	14	CASSIPSSYNEQFF	TGTGCCAGTAGTATACCGAGCTCCTACAATGAGCAGTTCTTC
NA	TRBV24-1	TRBJ2-5	NA	16	CATSAGEGGVQETQYF	TGTGCCACCAGTGCTGGGGAGGGGGGGGTCCAAGAGACCCAGTACTTC
NA	TRBV7-9	TRBJ1-5	NA	15	CASSFDGEGNQPQHF	TGTGCCAGCAGCTTCGATGGGGAGGGCAATCAGCCCCAGCATTTT
NA	TRBV28	TRBJ2-4	TRBD2	19	CASSSLTSGGALTKNIQYF	TGTGCCAGCAGTTCCCTGACTAGCGGGGGGGCCTTAACCAAAAACATTCAGTACTTC
NA	TRBV4-1	TRBJ2-1	NA	14	CASSQSTGGNEQFF	TGCGCCAGCAGCCAAAGCACAGGTGGCAATGAGCAGTTCTTC
NA	TRBV2	TRBJ1-1	TRBD1	16	CASSALTGGASTEAFF	TGTGCCAGCAGCGCCCTTACAGGGGGCGCCTCCACTGAAGCTTTCTTT
NA	TRBV6-2/TRBV6-3	TRBJ1-4	NA	17	CASSPWKGRKTNEKLFF	TGTGCCAGCAGCCCTTGGAAGGGGCGGAAAACTAATGAAAAACTGTTTTTT
NA	TRBV3-1/TRBV3-2	TRBJ2-6	NA	17	CASSQSWALSGANVLTF	TGTGCCAGCAGCCAATCCTGGGCCCTCTCTGGGGCCAACGTCCTGACTTTC
NA	TRBV7-3	TRBJ1-2	TRBD1	15	CASSPTGQHNYGYTF	TGTGCCAGCAGCCCGACGGGACAGCATAACTATGGCTACACCTTC
NA	TRBV4-1	TRBJ1-2	TRBD1	14	CASSHPGQGTGYTF	TGCGCCAGCAGCCACCCCGGACAGGGGACCGGCTACACCTTC
once	TRBV6-5	TRBJ1-6	NA	14	CASSSGMKNSPLHF	TGTGCCAGCAGTTCGGGGATGAAGAATTCACCCCTCCACTTT
few	TRBV30	TRBJ1-2	TRBD1	21	CAWSVKKGNPGTGYVNYGYTF	TGTGCCTGGAGTGTCAAGAAGGGAAACCCCGGGACAGGATATGTTAACTATGGCTACACCTTC
NA	TRBV11-2	TRBJ1-2	NA	14	CASSSSQGIGGYTF	TGTGCCAGCAGCTCCTCCCAGGGAATAGGTGGCTACACCTTC
NA	TRBV5-1	TRBJ2-5	NA	14	CASSSLPGSQTQYF	TGCGCCAGCAGCTCCCTACCCGGGTCCCAGACCCAGTACTTC
NA	TRBV28	TRBJ1-2	TRBD1	16	CASSLRPGQLPGGYTF	TGTGCCAGCAGTTTACGGCCGGGACAGCTCCCTGGTGGCTACACCTTC
NA	TRBV28	TRBJ2-6	TRBD1	17	CASRPDRDLSGANVLTF	TGTGCCAGCAGGCCGGACAGGGATCTCTCTGGGGCCAACGTCCTGACTTTC
NA	TRBV19	TRBJ1-5	NA	15	CASSPRDGWNQPQHF	TGTGCCAGTAGTCCCCGGGATGGATGGAATCAGCCCCAGCATTTT
NA	TRBV27	TRBJ1-4	TRBD1	15	CASRLPGGTNEKLFF	TGTGCCAGCAGGCTTCCAGGGGGAACTAATGAAAAACTGTTTTTT